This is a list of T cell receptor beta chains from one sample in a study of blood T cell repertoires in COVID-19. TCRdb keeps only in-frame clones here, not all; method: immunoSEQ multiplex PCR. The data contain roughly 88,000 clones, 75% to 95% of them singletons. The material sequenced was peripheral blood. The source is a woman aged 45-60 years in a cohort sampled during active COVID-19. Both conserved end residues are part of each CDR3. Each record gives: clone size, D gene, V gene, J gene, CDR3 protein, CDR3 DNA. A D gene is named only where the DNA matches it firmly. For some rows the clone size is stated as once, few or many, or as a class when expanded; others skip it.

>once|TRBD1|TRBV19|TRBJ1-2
CASSLGQGAQGYTF
TGTGCCAGTAGTCTTGGACAGGGGGCGCAAGGCTACACCTTC
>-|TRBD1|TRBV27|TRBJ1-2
CASSRTGPSYGYTF
TGTGCCAGCTCAAGGACAGGTCCCTCCTATGGCTACACCTTC
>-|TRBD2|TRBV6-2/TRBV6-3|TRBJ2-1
CASSPSGAGALQFF
TGTGCCAGCAGTCCCTCGGGAGCGGGGGCTTTGCAGTTCTTC
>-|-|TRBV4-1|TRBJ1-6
CASSPVGQSPYNSPLHF
TGCGCCAGCAGCCCCGTGGGGCAGTCGCCCTATAATTCACCCCTCCACTTT
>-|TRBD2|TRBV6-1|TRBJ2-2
CASSEGLAGGGELFF
TGTGCCAGCAGTGAAGGTCTAGCGGGTGGGGGGGAGCTGTTTTTT
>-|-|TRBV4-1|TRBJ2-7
CASSQPQGSSYEQYF
TGCGCCAGCAGCCAACCACAGGGTAGCTCCTACGAGCAGTACTTC
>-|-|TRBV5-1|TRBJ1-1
CASSPDSAERTEAFF
TGCGCCAGCAGCCCCGACAGTGCTGAACGCACTGAAGCTTTCTTT
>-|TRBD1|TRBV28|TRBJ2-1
CASSSQGAQNPEQFF
TGTGCCAGCAGTTCTCAGGGGGCGCAGAATCCTGAGCAGTTCTTC
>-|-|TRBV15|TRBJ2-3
CATSKDFFTDTQYF
TGTGCCACCAGCAAGGACTTTTTCACAGATACGCAGTATTTT
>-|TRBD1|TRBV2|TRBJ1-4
CATGQVEKLFF
TGTGCCACGGGACAGGTAGAAAAACTGTTTTTT
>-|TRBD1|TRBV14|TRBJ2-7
CASSQAGTGFFYEQYF
TGTGCCAGCAGCCAAGCAGGGACAGGGTTTTTCTACGAGCAGTACTTC
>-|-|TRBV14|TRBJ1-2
CASSQDLQGYGYTF
TGTGCCAGCAGCCAAGATCTTCAGGGTTACGGCTACACCTTC
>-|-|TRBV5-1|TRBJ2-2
CASSKGVNTGELFF
TGCGCCAGCAGCAAGGGAGTTAACACCGGGGAGCTGTTTTTT
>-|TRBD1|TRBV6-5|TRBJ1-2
CASEPGGMSGYTF
TGTGCCAGCGAGCCAGGGGGAATGTCTGGCTACACCTTC
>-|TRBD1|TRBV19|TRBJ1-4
CASSILKDRAWGEKLFF
TGTGCCAGTAGTATCCTGAAGGACAGGGCTTGGGGTGAAAAACTGTTTTTT
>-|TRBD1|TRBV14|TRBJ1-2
CASSRSTGGNYGYTF
TGTGCCAGCAGCCGGTCGACAGGGGGGAACTATGGCTACACCTTC
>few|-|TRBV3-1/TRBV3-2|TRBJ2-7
CASSQAIYEQYF
TGTGCCAGCAGCCAAGCAATCTACGAGCAGTACTTC
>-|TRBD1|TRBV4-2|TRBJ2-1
CASSQVDRADEQFF
TGTGCCAGCAGCCAAGTCGACAGGGCGGATGAGCAGTTCTTC
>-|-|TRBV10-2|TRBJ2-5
CASTQQRQETQYF
TGCGCCAGCACCCAGCAGCGGCAAGAGACCCAGTACTTC
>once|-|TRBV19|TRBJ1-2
CASSREKVPYGYTF
TGTGCCAGTAGTCGGGAGAAGGTTCCCTATGGCTACACCTTC
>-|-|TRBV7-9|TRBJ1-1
CASSHGTLNTEAFF
TGTGCCAGCAGCCACGGGACATTGAACACTGAAGCTTTCTTT
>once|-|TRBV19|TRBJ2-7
CASSIDGREFVEQYF
TGTGCCAGTAGTATAGACGGCCGGGAGTTCGTGGAGCAGTACTTC
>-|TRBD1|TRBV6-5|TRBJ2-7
CASSWGQGLEQYF
TGTGCCAGCAGTTGGGGACAGGGTCTCGAGCAGTACTTC
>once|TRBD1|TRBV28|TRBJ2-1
CASSLTGVSYNEQFF
TGTGCCAGCAGTTTAACAGGGGTCTCCTACAATGAGCAGTTCTTC
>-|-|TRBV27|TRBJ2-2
CASSLLANVGVTGELFF
TGTGCCAGCAGTTTACTAGCGAATGTGGGGGTCACCGGGGAGCTGTTTTTT
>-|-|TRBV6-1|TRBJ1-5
CASSEIQINQPQHF
TGTGCCAGCAGTGAAATACAGATAAATCAGCCCCAGCATTTT
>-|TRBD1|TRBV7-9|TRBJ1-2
CASSLEPRDRAGYTF
TGTGCCAGCAGCTTAGAACCCCGGGACAGGGCTGGCTACACCTTC
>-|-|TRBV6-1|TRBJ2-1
CASSDAGNEQFF
TGTGCCAGCAGTGACGCGGGCAATGAGCAGTTCTTC
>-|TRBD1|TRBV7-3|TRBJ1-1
CASSFQGDTEAFF
TGTGCCAGCAGCTTCCAGGGGGACACTGAAGCTTTCTTT
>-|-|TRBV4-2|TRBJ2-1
CASSQALGGNEQFF
TGTGCCAGCAGCCAAGCGCTGGGGGGAAATGAGCAGTTCTTC
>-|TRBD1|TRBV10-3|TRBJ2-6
CAISDGQGGSGANVLTF
TGTGCCATCAGTGACGGACAGGGGGGCTCTGGGGCCAACGTCCTGACTTTC
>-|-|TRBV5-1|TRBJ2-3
CASSLLAGGTDTQYF
TGCGCCAGCAGCTTGCTGGCAGGGGGCACAGATACGCAGTATTTT
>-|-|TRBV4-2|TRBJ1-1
CASSQQGTNTEAFF
TGTGCCAGCAGCCAGCAGGGTACGAACACTGAAGCTTTCTTT
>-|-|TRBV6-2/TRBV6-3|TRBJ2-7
CASSYSFRERLYEQYF
TGTGCCAGCAGTTACTCGTTCAGGGAACGCCTCTACGAGCAGTACTTC
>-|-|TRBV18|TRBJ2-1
CASSPFGAGDNEQFF
TGTGCCAGCTCACCATTTGGGGCAGGGGACAATGAGCAGTTCTTC
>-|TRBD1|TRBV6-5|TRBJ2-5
CASRPRQGARETQYF
TGTGCCAGCAGACCCCGACAGGGGGCCAGGGAGACCCAGTACTTC
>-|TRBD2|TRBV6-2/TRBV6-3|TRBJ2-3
CASSYRTSGQPSTDTQYF
TGTGCCAGCAGTTACAGGACTAGCGGACAACCTAGCACAGATACGCAGTATTTT
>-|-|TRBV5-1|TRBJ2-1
CASRPSSGAPYNEQFF
TGCGCCAGCAGGCCATCGTCAGGGGCCCCATACAATGAGCAGTTCTTC
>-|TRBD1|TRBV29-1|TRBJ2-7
CSVVASTGGYEQYF
TGCAGCGTTGTAGCTTCGACAGGGGGATACGAGCAGTACTTC
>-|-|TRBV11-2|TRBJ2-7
CASSLVSGETYEQYF
TGTGCCAGCAGCTTAGTGAGCGGTGAAACCTACGAGCAGTACTTC
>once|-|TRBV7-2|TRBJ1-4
CASSSGLPNEKLFF
TGTGCCAGCAGCTCAGGACTCCCAAATGAAAAACTGTTTTTT
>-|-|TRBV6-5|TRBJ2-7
CASNMDRPYEQYF
TGTGCCAGCAATATGGACAGACCCTACGAGCAGTACTTC
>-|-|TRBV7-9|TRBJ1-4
CASSQGSGTEKLFF
TGTGCCAGCAGCCAGGGTAGCGGAACGGAAAAACTGTTTTTT
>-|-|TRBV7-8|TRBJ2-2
CASRRRGNTGELFF
TGTGCCAGCAGGCGCAGGGGGAACACCGGGGAGCTGTTTTTT
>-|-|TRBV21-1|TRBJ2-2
CASSKAPVVRTAGPGELFF
TGTGCCAGCAGCAAAGCGCCGGTGGTTCGGACTGCGGGACCCGGGGAGCTGTTTTTT
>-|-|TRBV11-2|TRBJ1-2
CASSLDNTPGSGYTF
TGTGCCAGCAGCTTAGATAATACGCCAGGGTCAGGCTACACCTTC
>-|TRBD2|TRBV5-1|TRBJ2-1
CASSSRVTSGVEQFF
TGCGCCAGCAGCTCCCGGGTTACTAGCGGGGTTGAGCAGTTCTTC
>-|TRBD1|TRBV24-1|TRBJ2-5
CATSDSRWTGGETQYF
TGTGCCACCAGTGATTCAAGATGGACAGGGGGGGAGACCCAGTACTTC
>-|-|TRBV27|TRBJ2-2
CASSVRVLGTGELFF
TGTGCCAGCAGTGTCAGGGTCCTAGGGACCGGGGAGCTGTTTTTT
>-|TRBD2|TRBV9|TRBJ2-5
CASSVEAGGPSQETQYF
TGTGCCAGCAGCGTAGAAGCGGGGGGGCCATCACAAGAGACCCAGTACTTC
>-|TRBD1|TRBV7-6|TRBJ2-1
CASSARPTGGLYNEQFF
TGTGCCAGCAGCGCCAGACCGACAGGGGGCCTCTACAATGAGCAGTTCTTC
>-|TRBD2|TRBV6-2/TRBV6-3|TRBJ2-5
CASSPQASGSETQYF
TGTGCCAGCAGTCCCCAGGCTAGCGGGAGTGAGACCCAGTACTTC
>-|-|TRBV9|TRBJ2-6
CASSVSDTGANVLTF
TGTGCCAGCAGCGTCTCCGACACCGGGGCCAACGTCCTGACTTTC
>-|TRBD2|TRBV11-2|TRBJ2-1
CASSFPGLAGGPNEQFF
TGTGCCAGCAGCTTCCCGGGACTAGCGGGGGGGCCCAATGAGCAGTTCTTC